The following is a T cell receptor (beta chain) sequence with its context. Its antigen is still unknown. One junction end disagrees with the germline gene, perhaps due to a read error. This sample stems from a study of OX40 agonist ivuxolimab in advanced cancers. The wider study: The dose-escalation cohort was approximately 81% male, with a mean age of 60 years, ranging roughly 23 to 79. Partial responses occurred in three patients (one hepatocellular carcinoma, two cutaneous melanoma). Whole-study results and caveats: The study found among the lowest clonal expansion in partial responders at 0.1-3.0 mg/kg. At 0.1 to 3.0 mg/kg and by week 6, CD4+ and CD8+ T cells in the blood had expanded clonally.

The assay was immunoSEQ multiplex PCR, and TCRdb's table has in-frame clones only and misses some. The sample consists of roughly 92,000 clones, around 88% of them appearing once. In germline, CDR1 is SGHKS, CDR2 YYEKEE (reference sequence). This CDR3 is built from 12 residues. The TCR comes from an adult with an advanced solid tumor such as melanoma, head and neck, liver or kidney cancer. Source: CD4+ or CD8+ T cells sorted from blood, taken in a trial of the OX40 agonist ivuxolimab. The V call is TRBV5-5, the J call TRBJ2-7, with 7 positions matching TRBD2. The CDR3 loop reads CASSFHGGELDF. CDR3 in DNA: TGTGCCAGCAGCTTCCATGGGGGGGAATTGGACTTC. Supplemented by reference TRBV5-5 and TRBJ2-7, the full variable domain reads DAGVTQSPTHLIKTRGQQVTLRCSPISGHKSVSWYQQVLGQGPQFIFQYYEKEERGRGNFPDRFSARQFPNYSSELNVNALLLGDSALYLCASSFHGGELDFGPGTRLTVT.